This is a list of T cell receptor beta chains from one sample in a study of T-cell reconstitution after alpha-beta-depleted transplantation in children. Each CDR3 protein gets one entry after TCRdb re-called the PCR reads with MiXCR. The data show approximately 500,000 distinct CDR3 sequences, with roughly a tenth seen just once and just over 2% held by the top ten. Here the sequenced sample was PBMCs, taken before TCRalphabeta/CD19-depleted stem cell transplant. Receptors were obtained from a child aged 2-15 years with inherited bone marrow failure, due to receive a stem cell transplant. CDR3s include the opening cysteine and the closing phenylalanine or tryptophan. The order of the fields is clone size, V gene, J gene, D gene, CDR3 protein, CDR3 DNA. A D gene is named only where the DNA matches it firmly. A row's size may be missing; if present it is once, few, many or a size class.

clone_size: many
v_call: TRBV27
j_call: TRBJ2-1
d_call: TRBD2
cdr3_aa: CASSSLAGAGNEQFF
cdr3_nt: TGTGCCAGCAGTTCCTTAGCGGGAGCAGGCAATGAGCAGTTCTTC

clone_size: NA
v_call: TRBV7-8
j_call: TRBJ2-3
d_call: NA
cdr3_aa: CASSFEAGDEADTQYF
cdr3_nt: TGTGCCAGCAGCTTTGAGGCAGGGGATGAGGCAGATACGCAGTATTTT

clone_size: NA
v_call: TRBV29-1
j_call: TRBJ1-2
d_call: TRBD1
cdr3_aa: CSDRRGLVYGYTF
cdr3_nt: TGCAGCGATCGCAGGGGGCTCGTCTATGGCTACACCTTC

clone_size: NA
v_call: TRBV11-2
j_call: TRBJ2-1
d_call: TRBD1
cdr3_aa: CASSLDWGTDIYNEQFF
cdr3_nt: TGTGCCAGCAGCTTAGACTGGGGGACAGATATCTACAATGAGCAGTTCTTC

clone_size: many
v_call: TRBV7-8
j_call: TRBJ1-1
d_call: NA
cdr3_aa: CASSLERASTEAFF
cdr3_nt: TGTGCCAGCAGCTTAGAGAGGGCTAGCACTGAAGCTTTCTTT

clone_size: NA
v_call: TRBV3-1
j_call: TRBJ2-1
d_call: NA
cdr3_aa: CASSPWKGEAHPNEQFF
cdr3_nt: TGTGCCAGCAGCCCATGGAAGGGGGAGGCCCATCCTAATGAGCAGTTCTTC

clone_size: many
v_call: TRBV27
j_call: TRBJ2-1
d_call: TRBD1
cdr3_aa: CASSFLDRGLGEQFF
cdr3_nt: TGTGCCAGCAGTTTCCTGGACAGGGGGCTGGGTGAGCAGTTCTTC

clone_size: many
v_call: TRBV28
j_call: TRBJ2-1
d_call: TRBD2
cdr3_aa: CASSLGRERRGFSSYNEQFF
cdr3_nt: TGTGCCAGCAGTTTGGGGCGGGAGCGCCGGGGGTTTAGCTCCTACAATGAGCAGTTCTTC

clone_size: many
v_call: TRBV29-1
j_call: TRBJ2-3
d_call: TRBD2
cdr3_aa: CSVRLAADTQYF
cdr3_nt: TGCAGCGTACGACTAGCGGCAGATACGCAGTATTTT

clone_size: few
v_call: TRBV24-1
j_call: TRBJ2-1
d_call: NA
cdr3_aa: CATSDLPGSGEQFF
cdr3_nt: TGTGCCACCAGTGATTTGCCGGGTTCCGGTGAGCAGTTCTTC

clone_size: NA
v_call: TRBV24-1
j_call: TRBJ2-1
d_call: NA
cdr3_aa: CATSHRVPDEQFF
cdr3_nt: TGTGCTACCAGCCACAGGGTCCCAGACGAGCAGTTCTTC

clone_size: many
v_call: TRBV7-9
j_call: TRBJ1-3
d_call: NA
cdr3_aa: CASSAPRFSGNTIYF
cdr3_nt: TGTGCCAGCAGCGCTCCTCGATTCTCTGGAAACACCATATATTTT

clone_size: once
v_call: TRBV4-1
j_call: TRBJ2-2
d_call: NA
cdr3_aa: CASSQDSDSFGELFF
cdr3_nt: TGCGCCAGCAGCCAAGATTCCGACAGCTTCGGGGAGCTGTTTTTT

clone_size: many
v_call: TRBV25-1
j_call: TRBJ1-6
d_call: NA
cdr3_aa: CASSDIFGGSPLHF
cdr3_nt: TGTGCCAGCAGTGATATTTTTGGGGGTTCACCCCTCCACTTT

clone_size: NA
v_call: TRBV5-4
j_call: TRBJ2-3
d_call: TRBD2
cdr3_aa: CASSSHASGRQDTQYF
cdr3_nt: TGTGCCAGCAGCTCACACGCTAGCGGGAGACAAGATACGCAGTATTTT

clone_size: many
v_call: TRBV12-3/TRBV12-4
j_call: TRBJ2-3
d_call: NA
cdr3_aa: CASSPAGVADTQYF
cdr3_nt: TGTGCCAGCAGCCCCGCTGGGGTTGCAGATACGCAGTATTTT

clone_size: few
v_call: TRBV20-1
j_call: TRBJ2-2
d_call: TRBD1
cdr3_aa: CSAGGDRGYTGELFF
cdr3_nt: TGCAGTGCTGGTGGGGACAGGGGGTATACCGGGGAGCTGTTTTTT

clone_size: many
v_call: TRBV15
j_call: TRBJ1-5
d_call: TRBD1
cdr3_aa: CATSRKGQGVVWQPQHF
cdr3_nt: TGTGCCACCAGCAGGAAGGGACAGGGGGTGGTCTGGCAGCCCCAGCATTTT

clone_size: many
v_call: TRBV29-1
j_call: TRBJ2-7
d_call: NA
cdr3_aa: CSVWLFGSSYEQYF
cdr3_nt: TGCAGCGTGTGGCTTTTCGGGAGCAGCTACGAGCAGTACTTC

clone_size: many
v_call: TRBV2
j_call: TRBJ2-5
d_call: NA
cdr3_aa: CASLDRRSQETQYF
cdr3_nt: TGTGCCAGCCTAGACAGGCGAAGCCAAGAGACCCAGTACTTC

clone_size: NA
v_call: TRBV20-1
j_call: TRBJ2-3
d_call: TRBD1
cdr3_aa: CSARDLPGTGQVTQYF
cdr3_nt: TGCAGTGCTAGGGACTTACCCGGGACAGGGCAGGTTACGCAGTATTTT

clone_size: NA
v_call: TRBV5-1
j_call: TRBJ2-3
d_call: NA
cdr3_aa: CASSPGPGPTDTQYF
cdr3_nt: TGCGCCAGCAGCCCGGGACCGGGTCCCACAGATACGCAGTATTTT

clone_size: many
v_call: TRBV4-3
j_call: TRBJ2-1
d_call: NA
cdr3_aa: CAREGTPRISSYNEQFF
cdr3_nt: TGCGCCAGAGAGGGAACTCCGCGTATTAGCTCCTACAATGAGCAGTTCTTC

clone_size: many
v_call: TRBV2
j_call: TRBJ2-5
d_call: TRBD1
cdr3_aa: CASRDRAETQYF
cdr3_nt: TGTGCCAGCAGGGACAGGGCAGAGACCCAGTACTTC

clone_size: many
v_call: TRBV27
j_call: TRBJ1-5
d_call: NA
cdr3_aa: CASSLTRSRGINQPQHF
cdr3_nt: TGTGCCAGCAGCCTAACCCGTTCGCGGGGAATCAATCAGCCCCAGCATTTT

clone_size: NA
v_call: TRBV11-2
j_call: TRBJ2-7
d_call: TRBD2
cdr3_aa: CASSYPGLGGYEQYF
cdr3_nt: TGTGCCAGCAGCTACCCGGGACTAGGAGGATACGAGCAGTACTTC

clone_size: many
v_call: TRBV7-9
j_call: TRBJ2-7
d_call: TRBD2
cdr3_aa: CASSSPSGMGNEQYF
cdr3_nt: TGTGCCAGCAGCTCCCCTAGCGGGATGGGAAACGAGCAGTACTTC

clone_size: many
v_call: TRBV6-2/TRBV6-3
j_call: TRBJ2-1
d_call: TRBD1
cdr3_aa: CASSVRDRGNEQFF
cdr3_nt: TGTGCCAGCAGTGTCCGGGACAGGGGCAATGAGCAGTTCTTC

clone_size: many
v_call: TRBV25-1
j_call: TRBJ2-7
d_call: TRBD1
cdr3_aa: CASRNSWLPGQAPYEQYF
cdr3_nt: TGTGCCAGCAGGAACTCGTGGCTACCGGGACAGGCGCCCTACGAGCAGTACTTC

clone_size: NA
v_call: TRBV11-2
j_call: TRBJ2-7
d_call: TRBD2
cdr3_aa: CASSLVFGTSGRKNYEQYF
cdr3_nt: TGTGCCAGCAGCTTAGTCTTCGGGACTAGCGGGAGAAAAAACTACGAGCAGTACTTC

clone_size: many
v_call: TRBV15
j_call: TRBJ1-2
d_call: NA
cdr3_aa: CATSRGAGLSPGYTF
cdr3_nt: TGTGCCACCAGCAGAGGCGCGGGACTCTCCCCGGGCTACACCTTC

clone_size: many
v_call: TRBV28
j_call: TRBJ2-7
d_call: TRBD1
cdr3_aa: CASSLSFRDRGPEQYF
cdr3_nt: TGTGCCAGCAGTTTAAGTTTCCGGGACAGGGGACCCGAGCAGTACTTC

clone_size: many
v_call: TRBV30
j_call: TRBJ1-1
d_call: NA
cdr3_aa: CAWSVVRTSQGVTEAFF
cdr3_nt: TGTGCCTGGAGTGTCGTACGGACATCCCAAGGGGTAACTGAAGCTTTCTTT

clone_size: many
v_call: TRBV9
j_call: TRBJ2-1
d_call: TRBD2
cdr3_aa: CASSVAGGRNEQFF
cdr3_nt: TGTGCCAGCAGCGTAGCGGGAGGCAGGAATGAGCAGTTCTTC

clone_size: many
v_call: TRBV2
j_call: TRBJ2-2
d_call: NA
cdr3_aa: CATYEGQGFGGELFF
cdr3_nt: TGTGCCACCTATGAAGGGCAGGGGTTCGGCGGGGAGCTGTTTTTT

clone_size: many
v_call: TRBV29-1
j_call: TRBJ2-1
d_call: NA
cdr3_aa: CSVEVRGAFF
cdr3_nt: TGCAGCGTTGAAGTTAGAGGAGCGTTCTTC

clone_size: many
v_call: TRBV30
j_call: TRBJ2-7
d_call: TRBD1
cdr3_aa: CAWSFTGGTGRFEQYF
cdr3_nt: TGTGCCTGGAGTTTCACCGGAGGGACAGGGAGGTTCGAGCAGTACTTC

clone_size: many
v_call: TRBV6-1
j_call: TRBJ2-2
d_call: NA
cdr3_aa: CASSQWAKNTGELFF
cdr3_nt: TGTGCCAGCAGCCAGTGGGCGAAAAACACCGGGGAGCTGTTTTTT

clone_size: many
v_call: TRBV27
j_call: TRBJ2-2
d_call: NA
cdr3_aa: CASSLKNTGELFF
cdr3_nt: TGTGCCAGCAGTTTAAAAAACACCGGGGAGCTGTTTTTT

clone_size: many
v_call: TRBV4-3
j_call: TRBJ2-7
d_call: NA
cdr3_aa: CASSQARTATYEQYF
cdr3_nt: TGCGCCAGCAGCCAAGCAAGGACAGCTACCTACGAGCAGTACTTC

clone_size: NA
v_call: TRBV23-1
j_call: TRBJ1-5
d_call: NA
cdr3_aa: CASSQSLLRPNQPQHF
cdr3_nt: TGCGCCAGCAGTCAATCGCTCTTGAGACCAAATCAGCCCCAGCATTTT

clone_size: many
v_call: TRBV27
j_call: TRBJ2-1
d_call: NA
cdr3_aa: CASSLPGENYNEQFF
cdr3_nt: TGTGCCAGCAGTTTACCAGGAGAAAACTACAATGAGCAGTTCTTC

clone_size: many
v_call: TRBV18
j_call: TRBJ2-1
d_call: TRBD2
cdr3_aa: CASSPPSGSSYNEQFF
cdr3_nt: TGTGCCAGCTCACCGCCTAGCGGGAGTTCCTACAATGAGCAGTTCTTC

clone_size: NA
v_call: TRBV5-1
j_call: TRBJ2-2
d_call: NA
cdr3_aa: CASSLRTEKTGELFF
cdr3_nt: TGCGCCAGCAGCTTGCGGACCGAGAAAACCGGGGAGCTGTTTTTT

clone_size: NA
v_call: TRBV11-2
j_call: TRBJ2-3
d_call: NA
cdr3_aa: CASTKERTDTQYF
cdr3_nt: TGTGCCAGCACCAAGGAACGGACGGATACGCAGTATTTT

clone_size: many
v_call: TRBV7-9
j_call: TRBJ2-7
d_call: NA
cdr3_aa: CASSLRGDIDEQYF
cdr3_nt: TGTGCCAGCAGCTTAAGGGGGGACATTGACGAGCAGTACTTC

clone_size: many
v_call: TRBV20-1
j_call: TRBJ2-5
d_call: NA
cdr3_aa: CSAREPTGIFETQYF
cdr3_nt: TGCAGTGCTAGAGAACCCACAGGGATATTTGAGACCCAGTACTTC

clone_size: many
v_call: TRBV4-3
j_call: TRBJ1-2
d_call: NA
cdr3_aa: CASSRLDRFNGYTF
cdr3_nt: TGCGCCAGCAGCCGGCTAGACAGGTTCAATGGCTACACCTTC

clone_size: NA
v_call: TRBV27
j_call: TRBJ1-2
d_call: NA
cdr3_aa: CASRIDGTNYGYTF
cdr3_nt: TGTGCCAGCAGGATAGACGGGACTAACTATGGCTACACCTTC

clone_size: many
v_call: TRBV3-1
j_call: TRBJ1-6
d_call: TRBD1
cdr3_aa: CASSQGRPGQYNSPLHF
cdr3_nt: TGTGCCAGCAGCCAAGGAAGACCGGGACAGTATAATTCACCCCTCCACTTT